The sequence of this T cell receptor (beta chain) was determined in a study of blood T cell repertoires in COVID-19. Study context: Sites across the United States, Italy and Spain contributed samples from acute and convalescent COVID-19. PBMCs, B-cell-depleted T cells, or T cells were the source of the cDNA or gDNA that made up the material.

Participants, about 18 to 89 years old, spanned about two dozen US areas. Recovered status in Cohort 3 required two negative PCRs, clearance, or symptom resolution. CDR1 ENHRY and CDR2 SYGVKD come from the germline V gene. V lost 6 bases, J lost 3 bases, and 1 base stayed unmatched. The CDR3 extends over 13 amino acids. TCRdb's table, derived via immunoSEQ multiplex PCR, lists solely in-frame clones and lacks some. The sample shows around 300,000 clones, around nine tenths of them seen only once. The receptor comes from a woman in her 40s who had recovered from COVID-19. What was sequenced was PBMCs or T cells enriched from blood (not recorded which). The chain links TRBV10-3 to TRBJ1-5, with 8 bases identical to TRBD1. The CDR3 nucleotides read TGTGCCATCAGGGACAGGGACAATCAGCCCCAGCATTTT. Protein sequence: CAIRDRDNQPQHF.